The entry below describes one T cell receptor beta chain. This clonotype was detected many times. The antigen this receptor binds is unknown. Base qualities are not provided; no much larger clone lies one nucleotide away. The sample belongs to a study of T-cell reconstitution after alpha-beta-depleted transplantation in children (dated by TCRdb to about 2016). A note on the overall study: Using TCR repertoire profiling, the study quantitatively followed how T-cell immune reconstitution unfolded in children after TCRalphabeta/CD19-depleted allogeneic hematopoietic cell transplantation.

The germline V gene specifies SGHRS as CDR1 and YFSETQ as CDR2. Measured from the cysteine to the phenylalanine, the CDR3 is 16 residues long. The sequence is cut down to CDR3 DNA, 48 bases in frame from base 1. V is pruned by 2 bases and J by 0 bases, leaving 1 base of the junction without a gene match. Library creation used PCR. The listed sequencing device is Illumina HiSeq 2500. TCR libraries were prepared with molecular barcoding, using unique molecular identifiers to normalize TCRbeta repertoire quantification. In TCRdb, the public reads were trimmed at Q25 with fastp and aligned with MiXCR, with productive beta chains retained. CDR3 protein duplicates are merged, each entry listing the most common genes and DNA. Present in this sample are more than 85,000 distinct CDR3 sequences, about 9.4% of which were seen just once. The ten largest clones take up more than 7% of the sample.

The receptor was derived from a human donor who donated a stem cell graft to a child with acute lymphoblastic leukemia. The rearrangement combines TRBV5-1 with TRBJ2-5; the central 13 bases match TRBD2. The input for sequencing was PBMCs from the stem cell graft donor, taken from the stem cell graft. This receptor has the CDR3 CASSFGTSGDQETQYF. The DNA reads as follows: TGCGCCAGCAGCTTTGGGACTAGCGGGGACCAAGAGACCCAGTACTTC.